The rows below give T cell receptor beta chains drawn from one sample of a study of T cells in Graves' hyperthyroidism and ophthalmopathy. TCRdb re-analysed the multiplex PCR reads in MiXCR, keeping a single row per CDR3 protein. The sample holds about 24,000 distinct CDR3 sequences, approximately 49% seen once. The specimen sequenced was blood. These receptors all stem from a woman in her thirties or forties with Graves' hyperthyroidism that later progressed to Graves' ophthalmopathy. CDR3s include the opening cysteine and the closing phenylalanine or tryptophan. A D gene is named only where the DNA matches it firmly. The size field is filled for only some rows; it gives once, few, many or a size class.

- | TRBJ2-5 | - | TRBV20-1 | CSARGAERRNQETQYF | TGCAGTGCTAGAGGTGCCGAGCGGAGAAACCAAGAGACCCAGTACTTC
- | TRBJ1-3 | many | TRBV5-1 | CASSLLGDLSGNTIYF | TGCGCCAGCAGCTTGTTAGGGGACCTCTCTGGAAACACCATATATTTT
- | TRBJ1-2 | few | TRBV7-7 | CASSPPSGSKGYTF | TGTGCTAGCAGCCCCCCCTCAGGGTCTAAGGGCTACACCTTC
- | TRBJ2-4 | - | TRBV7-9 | CASGLALPDTQYF | TGTGCCAGCGGTCTTGCCCTCCCGGACACTCAGTACTTC
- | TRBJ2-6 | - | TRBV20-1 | CSARDQRYSSGANVLTF | TGCAGTGCTAGAGACCAACGGTACAGCTCTGGGGCCAACGTCCTGACTTTC
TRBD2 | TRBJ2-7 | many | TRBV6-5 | CASSYSWKKISGSSYEQYF | TGTGCCAGCAGTTACTCTTGGAAAAAAATAAGCGGGAGCTCCTACGAGCAGTACTTC
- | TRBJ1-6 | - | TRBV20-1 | CSASETGNSPLHF | TGCAGTGCTAGCGAGACAGGAAATTCACCCCTCCACTTT
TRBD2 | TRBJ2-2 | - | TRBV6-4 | CASSGTSGTTGELFF | TGTGCCAGCAGTGGGACTAGCGGGACCACCGGGGAGCTGTTTTTT
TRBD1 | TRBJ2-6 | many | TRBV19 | CASSPGQARSGANVLTF | TGTGCCAGTAGCCCGGGACAGGCTCGCTCTGGGGCCAACGTCCTGACTTTC
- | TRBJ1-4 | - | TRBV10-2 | CASMDPGNEKLFF | TGCGCCAGCATGGACCCTGGAAATGAAAAACTGTTTTTT
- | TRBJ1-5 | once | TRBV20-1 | CSARVFQGPDQPQHF | TGCAGTGCTAGAGTTTTCCAGGGCCCGGATCAGCCCCAGCATTTT
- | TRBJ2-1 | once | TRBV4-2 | CASCQENGKNEQFF | TGTGCCAGCTGCCAAGAGAACGGGAAAAATGAGCAGTTCTTC
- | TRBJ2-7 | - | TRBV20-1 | CSAREAGGEQYF | TGCAGTGCTAGGGAGGCCGGGGGCGAGCAGTACTTC
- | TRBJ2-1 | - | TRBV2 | CASLRGSSNNEQFF | TGTGCCAGCCTCCGGGGGAGTTCCAACAATGAGCAGTTCTTC
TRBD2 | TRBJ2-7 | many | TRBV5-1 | CASSFPSGETAYEQYF | TGCGCCAGCAGCTTCCCCAGCGGGGAAACTGCCTACGAGCAGTACTTC
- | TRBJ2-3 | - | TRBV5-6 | CASSLSSADTQYF | TGTGCCAGCAGCTTGTCGAGCGCAGATACGCAGTATTTT
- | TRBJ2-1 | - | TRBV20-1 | CSTSLGLGDVDEQFF | TGCAGTACTAGTCTGGGGTTGGGGGACGTGGATGAGCAGTTCTTC
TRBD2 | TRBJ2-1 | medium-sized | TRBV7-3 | CASSPLAGSYNEQFF | TGTGCCAGCAGCCCACTAGCGGGCTCCTACAATGAGCAGTTCTTC
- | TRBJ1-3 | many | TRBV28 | CASSPLRLGGNTIYF | TGTGCCAGCAGTCCCCTTAGGCTGGGTGGAAACACCATATATTTT
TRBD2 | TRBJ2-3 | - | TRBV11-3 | CASSMTSGTTQYF | TGTGCCAGCAGCATGACTAGCGGGACCACGCAGTATTTT
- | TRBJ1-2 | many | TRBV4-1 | CASSGGTPADYGYTF | TGCGCCAGCAGCGGCGGGACGCCGGCAGACTATGGCTACACCTTC
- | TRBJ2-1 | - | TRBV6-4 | CASSDGIEQFF | TGTGCCAGCAGTGACGGTATTGAGCAGTTCTTC
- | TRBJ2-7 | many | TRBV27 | CASSLSQGSYEQYF | TGTGCCAGCAGTTTATCGCAGGGATCCTACGAGCAGTACTTC
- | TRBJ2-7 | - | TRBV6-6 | CASSLRDYEQYF | TGTGCCAGCAGCTTACGGGACTACGAGCAGTACTTC
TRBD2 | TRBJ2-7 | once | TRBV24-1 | CATSDSGLAGVDEQYF | TGTGCCACCAGTGATTCCGGACTAGCGGGAGTCGACGAGCAGTACTTC
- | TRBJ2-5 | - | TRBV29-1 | CSVRPVEAQYF | TGCAGCGTGAGACCGGTGGAGGCCCAGTACTTC
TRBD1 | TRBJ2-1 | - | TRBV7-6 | CASSPSGQVGDYNEQFF | TGTGCCAGCAGCCCGTCCGGACAGGTTGGGGATTACAATGAGCAGTTCTTC
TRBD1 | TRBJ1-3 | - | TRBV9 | CASSSGQGDGNTIYF | TGTGCCAGCAGCTCAGGACAGGGGGACGGAAACACCATATATTTT
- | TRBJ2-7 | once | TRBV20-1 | CSAKLLSYEQYF | TGCAGTGCTAAACTGCTCTCCTACGAGCAGTACTTC
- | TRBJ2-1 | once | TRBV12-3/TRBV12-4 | CASSFGQLNNEQFF | TGTGCCAGCAGTTTTGGACAGCTCAACAATGAGCAGTTCTTC
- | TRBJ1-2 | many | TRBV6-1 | CASSEPPGYGYTF | TGTGCCAGCAGTGAGCCCCCGGGATATGGCTACACCTTC
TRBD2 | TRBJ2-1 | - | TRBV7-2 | CASSQAGGLEQFF | TGTGCCAGCAGTCAAGCGGGAGGGCTTGAGCAGTTCTTC
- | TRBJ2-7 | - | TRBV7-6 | CASSLATGSYEQYF | TGTGCCAGCAGCTTAGCAACGGGATCCTACGAGCAGTACTTC
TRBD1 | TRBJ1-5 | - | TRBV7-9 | CASSRLQGSRGGNQPQHF | TGTGCCAGCAGCCGCTTACAGGGGAGCAGGGGGGGCAATCAGCCCCAGCATTTT
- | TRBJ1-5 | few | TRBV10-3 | CAISESWGSNQPQHF | TGTGCCATCAGTGAGTCGTGGGGGTCCAATCAGCCCCAGCATTTT
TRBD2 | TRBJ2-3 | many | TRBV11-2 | CASSPRWREGTDTQYF | TGTGCCAGCAGCCCGCGTTGGCGGGAGGGCACAGATACGCAGTATTTT
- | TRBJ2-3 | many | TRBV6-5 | CASRLGWQGLTDTQYF | TGTGCCAGCAGGTTAGGGTGGCAGGGGCTCACAGATACGCAGTATTTT
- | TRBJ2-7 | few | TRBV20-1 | CSPRRDYEQYF | TGCAGCCCGAGGAGGGACTACGAGCAGTACTTC
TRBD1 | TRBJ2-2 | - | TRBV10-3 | CAISEQGTGHGGELFF | TGTGCCATCAGTGAGCAGGGGACAGGGCACGGCGGGGAGCTGTTTTTT
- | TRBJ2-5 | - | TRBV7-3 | CASSAHGSQETQYF | TGTGCCAGCAGCGCACACGGGAGCCAAGAGACCCAGTACTTC
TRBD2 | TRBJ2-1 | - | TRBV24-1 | CTTSGSYNEQFF | TGTACCACTAGCGGCTCCTACAATGAGCAGTTCTTC
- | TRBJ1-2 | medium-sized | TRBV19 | CASSLGSAGCTF | TGTGCCAGTAGTCTCGGGTCTGCCGGCTGCACCTTC
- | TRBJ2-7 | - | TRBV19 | CASSTGYEQYF | TGTGCCAGTAGTACAGGCTACGAGCAGTACTTC
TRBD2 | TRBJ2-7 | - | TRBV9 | CASSGSTSGSYEQYF | TGTGCCAGCAGCGGGTCGACTAGCGGGAGTTACGAGCAGTACTTC
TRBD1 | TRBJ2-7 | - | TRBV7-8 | CASSFTGTGDYEQYF | TGTGCCAGCAGCTTCACCGGGACAGGGGACTACGAGCAGTACTTC
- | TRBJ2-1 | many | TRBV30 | CAWSRGQDDEQFF | TGTGCCTGGAGTAGGGGCCAAGACGATGAGCAGTTCTTC
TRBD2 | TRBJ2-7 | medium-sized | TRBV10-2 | CASSDRGLAGVNEQYF | TGCGCCAGCAGTGACCGAGGACTAGCGGGAGTGAACGAGCAGTACTTC
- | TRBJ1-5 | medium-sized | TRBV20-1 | CSASRTAEGPQHF | TGCAGTGCTAGCAGGACCGCAGAGGGGCCCCAGCATTTT